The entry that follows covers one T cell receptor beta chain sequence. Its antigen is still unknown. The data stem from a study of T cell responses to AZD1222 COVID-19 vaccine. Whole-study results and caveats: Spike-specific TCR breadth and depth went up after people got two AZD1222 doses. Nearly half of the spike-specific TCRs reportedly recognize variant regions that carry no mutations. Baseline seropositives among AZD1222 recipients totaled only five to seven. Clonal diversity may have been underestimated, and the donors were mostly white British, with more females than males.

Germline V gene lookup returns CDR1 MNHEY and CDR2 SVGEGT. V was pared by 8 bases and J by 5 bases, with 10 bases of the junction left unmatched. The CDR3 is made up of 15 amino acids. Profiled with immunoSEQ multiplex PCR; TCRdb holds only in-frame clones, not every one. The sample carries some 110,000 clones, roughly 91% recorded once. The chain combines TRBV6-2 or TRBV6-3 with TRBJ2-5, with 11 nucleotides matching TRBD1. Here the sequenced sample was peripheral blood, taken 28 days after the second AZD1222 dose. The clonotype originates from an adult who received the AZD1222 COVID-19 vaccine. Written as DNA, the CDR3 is TGTGCCAGCCGCCGCGGGACAGGGGGAGTGGAGACCCAGTACTTC. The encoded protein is CASRRGTGGVETQYF.